This TCR beta chain was recorded in a study of T cell responses to AZD1222 COVID-19 vaccine. Broader study findings: The peak T cell response came first, and repertoires were sampled only after it. Targets within unmutated variant regions were reportedly found for nearly half of spike-specific TCRs. There were mostly white British donors and more females than males, and clonal diversity was possibly underestimated.

Germline trimming cut 7 bases from V and 3 bases from J; bases unmatched to any gene: 14. Germline loops: CDR1 KGHDR, CDR2 SFDVKD. The CDR3 runs 18 residues. Comment on this clone: What it binds is unknown.

Method: immunoSEQ multiplex PCR; TCRdb's copy keeps in-frame clones and lacks some. Of 90,000 to 150,000 clones listed, around 89% are singletons. This chain uses TRBV24-1 with TRBJ2-3, with TRBD2 matching over 11 bases. The sequenced sample was peripheral blood, obtained 28 days after the second AZD1222 dose. The sequence was collected from an adult who received the AZD1222 COVID-19 vaccine. The CDR3 DNA follows: TGTGCCACCAGGCCCCCCCCTACTAGCGGGAGAGGGACAGATACGCAGTATTTT. Protein product: CATRPPPTSGRGTDTQYF.